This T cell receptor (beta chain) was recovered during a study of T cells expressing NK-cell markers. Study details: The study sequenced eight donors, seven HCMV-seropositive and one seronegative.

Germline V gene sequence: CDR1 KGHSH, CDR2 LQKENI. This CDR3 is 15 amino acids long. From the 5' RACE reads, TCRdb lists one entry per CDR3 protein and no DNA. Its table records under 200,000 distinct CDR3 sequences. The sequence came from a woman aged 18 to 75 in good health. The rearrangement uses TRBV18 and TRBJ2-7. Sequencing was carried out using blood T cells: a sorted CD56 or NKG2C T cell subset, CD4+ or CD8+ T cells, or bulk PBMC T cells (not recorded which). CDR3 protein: CASSPPGVPNYEQYF.